This record covers a single T cell receptor beta chain. Original methodology: Amplification from reference gene primers served as the basis for estimated nucleated cell counts. Profiling relied on immunoSEQ multiplex PCR, and the TCRdb table lists in-frame clones only, not all of them. The V and J calls and clone size were taken over from that table, and D and trimming were inferred from the DNA. The data hold 270,000 or so clones, with approximately 83% observed a single time. The data stem from a study of blood T cell repertoires in COVID-19. At the level of the study: Acute and convalescent COVID-19 specimens originated in the United States, Italy and Spain. T cells, B-cell-depleted T cells, or PBMCs provided the cDNA or gDNA that served as material.

The V and J ends lost 7 bases and 5 bases respectively, with 18 bases between them. CDR1 MNHEY and CDR2 SMNVEV come from the germline V gene (reference sequence). This CDR3 comprises 15 residues. The J gene is TRBJ2-1, the V gene TRBV27, with D maybe TRBD2 (6 bases). Sequencing was carried out using peripheral blood. This receptor was taken from a human donor in a cohort sampled during active COVID-19. The CDR3 nucleotides are TGTGCCAGCACCCCCGGTAGCGGCAGGGACAATGAGCAGTTCTTC. Its protein product is CASTPGSGRDNEQFF.